One sample yielded the 6 T cell receptor beta chains listed below, sequenced in a study of OX40 agonist ivuxolimab in advanced cancers. Produced via immunoSEQ multiplex PCR; TCRdb's table is partial and in-frame only. This table holds 75,000 or so clones, roughly 81% found once. Sequencing was performed on CD4+ or CD8+ T cells sorted from blood, taken in a trial of the OX40 agonist ivuxolimab. The receptors derive from an adult with an advanced solid tumor such as melanoma, head and neck, liver or kidney cancer.

The J gene is TRBJ1-4, the V gene TRBV29-1, with 10 bases matching TRBD1. CDR1 is SQVTM, CDR2 ANQGSEA, per germline. The CDR3 consists of 14 residues. Trimming cost V 4 bases and J 8 bases; bases outside gene matches: 7. The CDR3 here is CSVGDRGVGEKLFF. CDR3 DNA sequence: TGCAGCGTTGGGGACAGGGGAGTGGGGGAAAAACTGTTTTTT.

CDR3 DNA: TGTGCCACTAGACAGTACTACGAGCAGTACTTC. It is translated as CATRQYYEQYF. The chain carries TRBV6-1 and TRBJ2-7; the D gene is possibly TRBD1 (5 bases). The CDR3 totals 11 residues. V was cut by 10 bases and J by 3 bases, with 10 bases left in between. CDR1 is MNHNS and CDR2 is SASEGT in the germline V gene.

This chain joins TRBV6-1 and TRBJ2-7; 9 nucleotides match TRBD1. J lost 3 bases, V lost 7 bases, and 4 bases had no gene match. This CDR3 contains 13 residues. Germline assignment: CDR1 MNHNS and CDR2 SASEGT. This chain's CDR3 is CASTTGGSYEQYF. CDR3 DNA: TGTGCCAGCACGACAGGGGGAAGCTACGAGCAGTACTTC.

As regards this clone: This same CDR3 is encoded by further DNA sequences in the sample. This chain joins TRBV2 and TRBJ2-7; D uncertain. The CDR3 is 11 amino acids. CDR1 is SNHLY and CDR2 is FYNNEI in the germline V gene. Trimming took 5 bases from V and 0 from J, leaving 2 bases between them. DNA for the CDR3: TGTGCCAGCAGTTACTCCTACGAGCAGTACTTC. Translated: CASSYSYEQYF.

Concerning this clone itself: The junction departs from germline at one end; a sequencing error may be responsible. The V and J genes are TRBV19 and TRBJ2-3; either TRBD1 or TRBD2 may fit D (7 bases each). There are 17 residues in the CDR3. CDR1 LNHDA and CDR2 SQIVND come from the germline V gene (reference sequence). The CDR3 DNA reads as TGTGCCAGTAGTCTCGGGAGACAGGGAGGGGGAGCAGATATGCAGTATTTT. It specifies CASSLGRQGGGADMQYF.

This sequence joins TRBV30 and TRBJ2-1; 7 nucleotides line up with TRBD2. Germline loops: CDR1 GTSNPN, CDR2 SVGIG (reference sequence). The CDR3 loop spans 15 amino acids. Trimming removed 7 bases from V and 4 bases from J; junction bases left unmatched: 13. CDR3 in amino acids: CAFTGRRQLYNEQFF. CDR3 sequence (DNA): TGTGCCTTTACCGGGAGGAGACAATTATACAATGAGCAGTTCTTC.